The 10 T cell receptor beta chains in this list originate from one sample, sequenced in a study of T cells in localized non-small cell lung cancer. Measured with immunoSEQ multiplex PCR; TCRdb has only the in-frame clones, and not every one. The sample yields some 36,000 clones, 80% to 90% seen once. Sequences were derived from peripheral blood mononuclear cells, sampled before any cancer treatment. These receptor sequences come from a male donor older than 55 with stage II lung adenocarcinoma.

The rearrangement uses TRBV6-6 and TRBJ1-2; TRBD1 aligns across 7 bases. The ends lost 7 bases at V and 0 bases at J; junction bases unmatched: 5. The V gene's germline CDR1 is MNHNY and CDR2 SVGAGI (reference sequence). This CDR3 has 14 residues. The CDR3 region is CASTKQGPNYGYTF. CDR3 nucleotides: TGTGCCAGCACAAAACAGGGGCCTAACTATGGCTACACCTTC.

The CDR3 DNA reads as TGCGCCAGCAGCTTGGTCGGTTCAACTGGGGCCAACGTCCTGACTTTC. It translates to CASSLVGSTGANVLTF. This chain connects TRBV5-1 to TRBJ2-6; no definite D call. Trimming stripped 0 bases from V and 2 bases from J, with 9 bases between. Germline CDR1 is SGHRS and CDR2 is YFSETQ. The CDR3 totals 16 residues.

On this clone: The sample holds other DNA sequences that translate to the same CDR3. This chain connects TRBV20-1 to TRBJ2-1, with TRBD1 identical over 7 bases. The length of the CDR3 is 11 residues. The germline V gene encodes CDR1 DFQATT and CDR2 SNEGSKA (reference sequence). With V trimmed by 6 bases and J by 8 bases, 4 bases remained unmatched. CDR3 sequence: CSAQGRDEQFF. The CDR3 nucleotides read TGCAGTGCACAGGGGCGAGATGAGCAGTTCTTC.

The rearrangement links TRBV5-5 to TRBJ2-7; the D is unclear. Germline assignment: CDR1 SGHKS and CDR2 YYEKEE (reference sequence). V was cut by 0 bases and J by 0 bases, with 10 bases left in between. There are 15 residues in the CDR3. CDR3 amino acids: CASSLVVGSSYEQYF. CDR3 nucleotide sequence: TGTGCCAGCAGCTTGGTTGTCGGAAGCTCCTACGAGCAGTACTTC. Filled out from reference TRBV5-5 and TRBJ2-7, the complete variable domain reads DAGVTQSPTHLIKTRGQQVTLRCSPISGHKSVSWYQQVLGQGPQFIFQYYEKEERGRGNFPDRFSARQFPNYSSELNVNALLLGDSALYLCASSLVVGSSYEQYFGPGTRLTVT.

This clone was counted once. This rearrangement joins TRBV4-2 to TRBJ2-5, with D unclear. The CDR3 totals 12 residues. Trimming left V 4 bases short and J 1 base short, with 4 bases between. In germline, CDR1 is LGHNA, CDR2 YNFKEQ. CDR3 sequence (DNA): TGTGCCAGCAGCCCCTCCCAAGAGACCCAGTACTTC. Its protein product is CASSPSQETQYF.

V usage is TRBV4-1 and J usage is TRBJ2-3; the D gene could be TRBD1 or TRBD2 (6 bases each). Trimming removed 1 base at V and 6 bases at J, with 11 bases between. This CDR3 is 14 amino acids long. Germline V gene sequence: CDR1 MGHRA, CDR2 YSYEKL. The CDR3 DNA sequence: TGCGCCAGCAGCCAAGGTCAGGGGAGGGATACGCAGTATTTT. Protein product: CASSQGQGRDTQYF.

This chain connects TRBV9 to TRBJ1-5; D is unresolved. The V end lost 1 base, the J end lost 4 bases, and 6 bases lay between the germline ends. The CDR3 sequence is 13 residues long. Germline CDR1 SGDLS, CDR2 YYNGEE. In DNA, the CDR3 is TGTGCCAGCAGCGTAACGGATAATCAGCCCCAGCATTTT. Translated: CASSVTDNQPQHF.

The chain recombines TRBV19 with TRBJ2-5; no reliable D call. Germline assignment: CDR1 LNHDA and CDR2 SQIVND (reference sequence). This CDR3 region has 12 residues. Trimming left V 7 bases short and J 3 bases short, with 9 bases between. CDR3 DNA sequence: TGTGCCAGTACCGAAGCCGAAGAGACCCAGTACTTC. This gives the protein CASTEAEETQYF. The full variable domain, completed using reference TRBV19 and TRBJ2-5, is DGGITQSPKYLFRKEGQNVTLSCEQNLNHDAMYWYRQDPGQGLRLIYYSQIVNDFQKGDIAEGYSVSREKKESFPLTVTSAQKNPTAFYLCASTEAEETQYFGPGTRLLVL.

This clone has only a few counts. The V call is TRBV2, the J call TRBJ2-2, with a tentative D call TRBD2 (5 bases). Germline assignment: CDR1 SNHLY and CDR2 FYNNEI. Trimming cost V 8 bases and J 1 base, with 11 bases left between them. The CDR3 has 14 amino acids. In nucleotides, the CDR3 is TGTGCCAGCCTCCGGGATCTGAACACCGGGGAGCTGTTTTTT. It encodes CASLRDLNTGELFF.

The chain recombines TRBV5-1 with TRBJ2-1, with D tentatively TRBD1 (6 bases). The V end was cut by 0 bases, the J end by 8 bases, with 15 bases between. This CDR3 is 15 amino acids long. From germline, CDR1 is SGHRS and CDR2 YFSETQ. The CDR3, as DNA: TGCGCCAGCAGCTTGGCCGTCGGACAGATTGATGAGCAGTTCTTC. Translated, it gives CASSLAVGQIDEQFF. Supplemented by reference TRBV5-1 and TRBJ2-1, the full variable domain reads KAGVTQTPRYLIKTRGQQVTLSCSPISGHRSVSWYQQTPGQGLQFLFEYFSETQRNKGNFPGRFSGRQFSNSRSEMNVSTLELGDSALYLCASSLAVGQIDEQFFGPGTRLTVL.